The clone carrying this T cell receptor beta chain was picked up one time. No antigen is known for it. At the DNA level, this CDR3 is encoded by other sequences in the same sample as well. Here immunoSEQ multiplex PCR was the method, and the copy in TCRdb shows in-frame clones only, minus some. The sample holds about 2,200,000 clones, roughly 91% seen once. Naive CD8 cells were CD45RO-negative, positively selected for CCR7, excluding terminally differentiated effector memory CD45RA+ cells. The CDR3 spans 13 residues. Germline-derived CDR1 and CDR2 are SGHAT and FQNNGV. Trimming stripped 1 base from V and 2 bases from J, with 6 bases between. The data were obtained in a study of shared clonotypes between healthy human individuals. Study overall: Plates per donor: three CD4 naive, three CD4 memory, two CD8 naive, one CD8 memory. Overall study results and limits: Larger estimated richness was generally seen in naive subsets than in memory subsets.

The source of this sequence is a man in his late teens or twenties in good health. Some clones in this sample may be carry-over from other donors' samples. V is TRBV11-2 and J is TRBJ2-7, with D tentatively TRBD2 (5 bases). The specimen sequenced was naive CD8+ T cells from PBMCs. The CDR3, as DNA: TGTGCCAGCAGCTTAGCGGGGACCTACGAGCAGTACTTC. Protein: CASSLAGTYEQYF. Looking up the rest from reference TRBV11-2 and TRBJ2-7 gives the full variable domain: EAGVAQSPRYKIIEKRQSVAFWCNPISGHATLYWYQQILGQGPKLLIQFQNNGVVDDSQLPKDRFSAERLKGVDSTLKIQPAKLEDSAVYLCASSLAGTYEQYFGPGTRLTVT.